This record covers a single TCR beta chain. The data were obtained in a study of cytomegalovirus exposure and HLA in healthy donors. Both 60 Vbeta primers and 13 Jbeta primers went into the PCR. Sequencing was performed with immunoSEQ multiplex PCR; in TCRdb, only in-frame clones are kept and a portion is missing. The top ten hold roughly 1.1% of the sample, which has some 100,000 clones, 81% seen once. Germline V gives CDR1 SQVTM, CDR2 ANQGSEA. The CDR3 sequence is 14 residues long. The V gene end was trimmed by 6 bases and the J gene end by 0 bases; junction bases not matched to a gene: 6. The sample consisted of PBMCs. The TCR originated in a girl aged 2-10 years in good health and CMV-seropositive. The chain is built from TRBV29-1 and TRBJ2-3; 7 bases map to TRBD1. CDR3 in amino acids: CSVAPGQSTDTQYF. Written as DNA, the CDR3 is TGCAGCGTGGCGCCGGGACAGAGCACAGATACGCAGTATTTT.